The next 17 T cell receptor beta chains were all read from a single sample in a study of T cell responses to AZD1222 COVID-19 vaccine. Profiled with immunoSEQ multiplex PCR; TCRdb holds only in-frame clones, not every one. This table holds about 200,000 clones, just over 85% found once. The source was peripheral blood, collected on day 0 of AZD1222 vaccination. The receptors stem from an adult in good health.

The chain recombines TRBV7-8 with TRBJ2-1, with no clear D. The CDR3 is made up of 12 amino acids. V lost 5 bases and J 8 bases, leaving 10 bases between the germline ends. Germline V gene lookup returns CDR1 SGHVS and CDR2 FQNEAQ. For the CDR3, the DNA is TGTGCCAGCAGCGTCCAGGATTATGAGCAGTTCTTC. Translating gives CASSVQDYEQFF. The complete variable domain, with remaining parts taken from reference TRBV7-8 and TRBJ2-1, reads GAGVSQSPRYKVAKRGQDVALRCDPISGHVSLFWYQQALGQGPEFLTYFQNEAQLDKSGLPSDRFFAERPEGSVSTLKIQRTQQEDSAVYLCASSVQDYEQFFGPGTRLTVL.

The CDR3 here is CASSTLAEQFF. DNA for the CDR3: TGTGCCAGTAGTACTCTAGCGGAGCAGTTCTTC. J is TRBJ2-1 and V is TRBV19, with D possibly matching TRBD2 (6 bases). The ends were cut back, 4 bases at V and 10 bases at J, with 8 bases in the middle. The CDR3 extends over 11 amino acids. Germline CDR1 LNHDA, CDR2 SQIVND (reference sequence).

V usage is TRBV6-6 and J usage is TRBJ1-3, with D unclear. The CDR3 totals 13 residues. V lost 7 bases and J lost 0, with 7 bases in between. Germline V gives CDR1 MNHNY, CDR2 SVGAGI (reference sequence). In DNA form, the CDR3 reads TGTGCCAGCACCCGGAGCTCTGGAAACACCATATATTTT. Translation gives CASTRSSGNTIYF.

The chain joins TRBV5-1 to TRBJ1-5; D is possibly TRBD1 (6 bases). CDR3 length: 13 residues. The germline gives CDR1 SGHRS, CDR2 YFSETQ. V shed 1 base and J shed 4 bases, with 6 bases lying between them. CDR3 nucleotides: TGCGCCAGCAGCTTGCAGGGGAATCAGCCCCAGCATTTT. This codes for CASSLQGNQPQHF.

The gene calls are TRBV5-8 and TRBJ1-2, with D tentatively TRBD1 (5 bases). The CDR3 runs to 13 residues. V was shortened by 0 bases and J by 6 bases, with 9 bases between the two germline ends. CDR1 and CDR2 from the germline V gene are SGHTS and YDEGEE. DNA of the CDR3: TGTGCCAGCAGCTTGGGGGGGACGGATGGCTACACCTTC. This translates into CASSLGGTDGYTF.

The V gene is TRBV12-3 or TRBV12-4, the J gene TRBJ1-2, with unresolved D. The CDR3 spans 11 residues. The V end lost 9 bases, the J end lost 5 bases, and 10 bases lay between the germline ends. The chain's CDR3 is CASTELYGYTF. In nucleotides, the CDR3 is TGTGCCAGTACAGAATTATATGGCTACACCTTC.

The CDR3 DNA sequence: TGTGCCAGTAGGCCAGGACGGACTAACTATGGCTACACCTTC. Translation: CASRPGRTNYGYTF. J is TRBJ1-2 and V is TRBV19; D is uncertain. V lost 6 bases and J lost 0, with 11 bases in between. Germline V CDR1 and CDR2: LNHDA, SQIVND (reference sequence). There are 14 residues in the CDR3.

This sequence joins TRBV5-5 and TRBJ1-1, with 7 bases fitting TRBD1. The J segment lost 7 bases and the V segment lost 7 bases, leaving 10 bases of the junction unmatched. The V gene's germline CDR1 is SGHKS and CDR2 YYEKEE (reference sequence). This CDR3 has 13 residues. The CDR3 region is CASAPEGAFEAFF. The CDR3 coding sequence is TGTGCCAGCGCCCCTGAGGGGGCTTTTGAAGCTTTCTTT. The full variable domain, rest sourced from reference TRBV5-5 and TRBJ1-1, is DAGVTQSPTHLIKTRGQQVTLRCSPISGHKSVSWYQQVLGQGPQFIFQYYEKEERGRGNFPDRFSARQFPNYSSELNVNALLLGDSALYLCASAPEGAFEAFFGQGTRLTVV.

The genes are TRBV7-9 and TRBJ2-7; the D is unclear. Trimming pared 3 bases from V and 5 bases from J, leaving 17 bases between. Germline V gene sequence: CDR1 SEHNR, CDR2 FQNEAQ (reference sequence). CDR3 length: 15 residues. The CDR3 DNA reads as TGTGCCAGCAGCTTCGTCGGCTCGCCGGTGGACGAGCAGTACTTC. Its protein is CASSFVGSPVDEQYF.

This chain links TRBV3-1 (or the pseudogene TRBV3-2) with TRBJ1-4, with D hard to call. The ends were cut back, 4 bases at V and 0 bases at J, with 9 bases in the middle. The CDR3 contains 15 residues. Germline-derived CDR1 and CDR2 are LGHDT and YNNKEL (reference sequence). CDR3 DNA sequence: TGTGCCAGCAGCCCAAGGGCCGCAACTAATGAAAAACTGTTTTTT. It translates to CASSPRAATNEKLFF.

This rearrangement joins TRBV6-5 to TRBJ1-2; TRBD1 might be the D (5 bases). Germline values: CDR1 MNHEY, CDR2 SVGAGI. The CDR3 is 15 residues long. The V end lost 6 bases, the J end lost 5 bases, and 19 bases lay between the germline ends. The CDR3 reads CASSKQVSSVYGYTF. CDR3 coding DNA: TGTGCCAGCAGCAAACAGGTCTCATCCGTTTATGGCTACACCTTC.

This clone was recorded once. V gene TRBV4-1 combines with J gene TRBJ2-7, with D possibly matching TRBD1 (6 bases). The CDR3 contains 17 residues. In germline, CDR1 is MGHRA, CDR2 YSYEKL. V lost 1 base, J lost 2 bases, and 18 bases lay in between. CDR3 nucleotide sequence: TGCGCCAGCAGCCAAGGCGACAGGAGTTACGGGGCCTACGAGCAGTACTTC. Translation gives CASSQGDRSYGAYEQYF.

The chain links TRBV7-2 to TRBJ2-5; no definite D call. The CDR3 is made up of 15 amino acids. The germline V gene has CDR1 SGHTA and CDR2 FQGNSA. V lost 1 base and J 1 base, leaving 10 bases between the germline ends. The CDR3 sequence: CASSLVWAVQETQYF. Here the CDR3 DNA reads TGTGCCAGCAGCTTAGTGTGGGCCGTCCAAGAGACCCAGTACTTC.

The rearrangement joins TRBV5-1 to TRBJ2-7; D remains ambiguous. The CDR3 is made up of 14 amino acids. V lost 0 bases and J lost 1, with 8 bases in between. Germline CDR1 reads SGHRS; CDR2 reads YFSETQ. The CDR3 DNA sequence: TGCGCCAGCAGCTTGGCCAAAAGTTCCTACGAGCAGTACTTC. Its protein is CASSLAKSSYEQYF.

This clone was seen many times. CDR3 region: CASSETGEIQPQHF. The CDR3, as DNA: TGTGCCAGCAGTGAGACAGGGGAGATTCAGCCCCAGCATTTT. V usage is TRBV6-2 or TRBV6-3 and J usage is TRBJ1-5; TRBD1 agrees at 8 bases. The V and J ends lost 5 bases and 6 bases, in that order; junction bases with no gene match: 6. Germline V gene data show CDR1 as MNHEY and CDR2 as SVGEGT. The CDR3 is 14 residues long.

This chain's CDR3 is CASSLWGDTEAFF. CDR3 sequence (DNA): TGTGCCAGCAGCTTATGGGGTGACACTGAAGCTTTCTTT. The chain is built from TRBV7-3 and TRBJ1-1; unclear D gene. Trimming took off 2 bases at V and 3 bases at J, with 7 bases between the two ends. Germline V gene data show CDR1 as SGHTA and CDR2 as FQGTGA. The CDR3 extends over 13 amino acids.

The rearrangement uses TRBV12-3 or TRBV12-4 and TRBJ1-2; D ambiguous. This CDR3 has 12 amino acids. Trimming shortened V by 3 bases and J by 7 bases, and 9 bases separated the two germline ends. The CDR3 region is CASSFQTGGYTF. CDR3 bases: TGTGCCAGCAGTTTTCAAACGGGTGGCTACACCTTC.